The 4 T cell receptor beta chains given below trace back to one sample, sequenced in a study of cytomegalovirus exposure and HLA in healthy donors. This table comes from immunoSEQ multiplex PCR, and its TCRdb copy is limited to in-frame clones, with some not included. Here the sample spans 110,000 or so clones, roughly 82% being singletons. Source material: PBMCs. The receptors originated from a man between 18 and 29 years old in good health and CMV-seronegative.

This chain joins TRBV25-1 and TRBJ1-1; 8 bases match TRBD1. CDR3 length: 17 residues. V shed 6 bases and J 3 bases; nucleotides not matched to a gene: 15. Germline V gene lookup returns CDR1 MGHDK and CDR2 SYGVNS. CDR3 DNA: TGTGCCAGCAGCCCCAAACCCGGACAGGGTTCAGACACTGAAGCTTTCTTT. Its translation is CASSPKPGQGSDTEAFF.

The sample holds one count of this clone. The chain uses TRBV6-5 and TRBJ2-1; D may be TRBD2 (6 bases). This CDR3 has 14 residues. Germline CDR1 MNHEY, CDR2 SVGAGI. Trimming removed 5 bases from V and 6 bases from J, with 14 bases in between. The CDR3 bases are TGTGCCAGCAGTGGACCGGGACTTCTCAATGAGCAGTTCTTC. It encodes CASSGPGLLNEQFF.

V and J are TRBV7-2 and TRBJ2-3; TRBD2 agrees at 11 bases. The CDR3 consists of 17 residues. Germline CDR1 reads SGHTA; CDR2 reads FQGNSA. Unmatched junction bases numbered 13, after V lost 4 bases and J lost 7 bases. CDR3 residues: CASSSKTSGDPRNTQYF. In nucleotides, the CDR3 is TGTGCCAGCAGCTCCAAGACTAGCGGGGACCCTCGGAATACGCAGTATTTT.

The V and J genes are TRBV6-1 and TRBJ1-1; TRBD1 matches 8 bases. Germline V gene lookup returns CDR1 MNHNS and CDR2 SASEGT. CDR3 size: 14 residues. J gave up 1 base and V 8 bases, and 6 bases lay outside the gene matches. The CDR3 is CASLQGAPNTEAFF. The CDR3 region has the DNA TGTGCCAGCCTTCAGGGGGCGCCGAACACTGAAGCTTTCTTT.